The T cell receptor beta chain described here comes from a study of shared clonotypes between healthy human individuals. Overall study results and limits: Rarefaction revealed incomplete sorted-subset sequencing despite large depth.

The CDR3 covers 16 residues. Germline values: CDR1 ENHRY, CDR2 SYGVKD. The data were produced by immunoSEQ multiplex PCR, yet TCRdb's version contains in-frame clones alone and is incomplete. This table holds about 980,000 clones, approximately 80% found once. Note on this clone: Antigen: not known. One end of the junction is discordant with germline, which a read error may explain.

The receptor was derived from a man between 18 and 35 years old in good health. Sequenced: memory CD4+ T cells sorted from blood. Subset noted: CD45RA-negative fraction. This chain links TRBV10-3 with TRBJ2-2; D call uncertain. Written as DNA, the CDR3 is TGTGCCATCAGCGAGTCTGAGTCTTTAAGTGCCGGGGAGCTGTTTTTT. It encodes CAISESESLSAGELFF.